These 11 T cell receptor beta chains came from one sample sequenced in a study of blood T cell repertoires in COVID-19. Repertoires were generated with immunoSEQ multiplex PCR, while TCRdb's copy carries only in-frame clones and drops some. The sample lists about 130,000 clones, roughly four fifths occurring once. The specimen sequenced was peripheral blood. The source is a man aged 30 to 39 with COVID-19, enrolled during active disease.

The V gene is TRBV29-1, the J gene TRBJ1-1; perhaps TRBD1 as D (6 bases). Trimming shortened V by 7 bases and J by 1 base, and 13 bases separated the two germline ends. This CDR3 comprises 13 residues. Germline assignment: CDR1 SQVTM and CDR2 ANQGSEA. For the CDR3, the DNA is TGCAGCGCCGACAGGCCAGAGAACACTGAAGCTTTCTTT. It codes for CSADRPENTEAFF.

This clone is a singleton in its sample. This CDR3 is also generated by other DNA sequences in the sample. The CDR3 loop is CASSLVGGGNQPQHF. DNA for the CDR3: TGTGCCAGCAGCTTAGTAGGGGGAGGCAATCAGCCCCAGCATTTT. The chain employs TRBV7-8 and TRBJ1-5, with a possible D match to TRBD1 (6 bases). CDR1 SGHVS and CDR2 FQNEAQ come from the germline V gene. The CDR3 is made up of 15 amino acids. V dropped 1 base and J dropped 2 bases, with 9 bases sitting between them.

The CDR3: CASGEPIEGELFF. The DNA for the CDR3 is TGTGCCAGTGGTGAGCCCATCGAGGGGGAGCTGTTTTTT. The chain links TRBV27 to TRBJ2-2; no definite D call. Per germline, CDR1 MNHEY and CDR2 SMNVEV (reference sequence). The length of the CDR3 is 13 residues. Trimming cost V 9 bases and J 8 bases, with 16 bases left between them.

The V gene is TRBV5-6, the J gene TRBJ1-1; the D is unclear. Per germline, CDR1 SGHDT and CDR2 YYEEEE. V dropped 0 bases and J dropped 4 bases, with 10 bases sitting between them. The CDR3 covers 14 residues. The CDR3 nucleotides are TGTGCCAGCAGCTTGGTCGGGGAAACCACTGAAGCTTTCTTT. Protein: CASSLVGETTEAFF.

V and J are TRBV6-5 and TRBJ1-1; maybe TRBD1 (6 bases). The germline gives CDR1 MNHEY, CDR2 SVGAGI. This CDR3 is 12 amino acids long. With 4 bases removed from V and 6 bases from J, the gap between germline ends came to 9 bases. In DNA form, the CDR3 reads TGTGCCAGCAGTTTGGGGGCCTCTGAAGCTTTCTTT. It is translated as CASSLGASEAFF.

The genes are TRBV24-1 and TRBJ2-2; D is perhaps TRBD1 (6 bases). CDR1 and CDR2 from the germline V gene are KGHDR and SFDVKD. The CDR3 has 14 residues. Trimming cost V 9 bases and J 2 bases, with 12 bases left between them. CDR3 amino acids: CATGGQPNTGELFF. CDR3 sequence (DNA): TGTGCCACCGGGGGACAACCAAACACCGGGGAGCTGTTTTTT.

CDR3 sequence (DNA): TGTGCCAGCAGCCCCCTTGGCCTGACAGACGAGAACACTGAAGCTTTCTTT. Translated: CASSPLGLTDENTEAFF. The chain has TRBV7-2 and TRBJ1-1; possibly TRBD1 for D (5 bases). Germline V lookup: CDR1 SGHTA, CDR2 FQGNSA. This CDR3 spans 17 amino acids. V was pared by 5 bases and J by 1 base, with 20 bases between.

The V gene is TRBV7-9, the J gene TRBJ2-3; the D gene is possibly TRBD2 (6 bases). This CDR3 contains 15 residues. The germline CDR1 and CDR2 sequences are SEHNR and FQNEAQ (reference sequence). Trimming shortened V by 5 bases and J by 1 base, and 13 bases separated the two germline ends. CDR3 sequence (DNA): TGTGCCAGCAGCCTTCTTAGCGGTCGCACAGATACGCAGTATTTT. This sequence encodes CASSLLSGRTDTQYF.

The chain couples TRBV5-8 to TRBJ1-5; TRBD1 matches at 7 bases. J gave up 2 bases and V 1 base, and 3 bases lay outside the gene matches. CDR3 length equals 15 residues. Germline V gives CDR1 SGHTS, CDR2 YDEGEE. The CDR3 region has the DNA TGTGCCAGCAGCTTGACAGGGGTCGGCAATCAGCCCCAGCATTTT. Protein product: CASSLTGVGNQPQHF.

CDR3 amino acids: CASSRRDSSYEQYF. CDR3 DNA sequence: TGTGCCAGCTCTAGACGGGATTCCTCCTACGAGCAGTACTTC. V gene TRBV18 combines with J gene TRBJ2-7; a weak D match, TRBD2 (5 bases). Germline CDR1 is KGHSH and CDR2 is LQKENI. This CDR3 is 14 amino acids long. V was pared by 6 bases and J by 0 bases, with 12 bases between.

The CDR3 bases are TGTGCCAGCAAAACAGGGTTGAGGACTGAAGCTTTCTTT. Protein: CASKTGLRTEAFF. This rearrangement joins TRBV28 to TRBJ1-1; the D gene is possibly TRBD1 (6 bases). The CDR3 runs 13 residues. Germline CDR1 is MDHEN and CDR2 is SYDVKM. Trimming shortened V by 7 bases and J by 5 bases, and 14 bases separated the two germline ends.